One and the same sample provided the 11 T cell receptor beta chains below, sequenced in a study of blood T cells in healthy people across ages. A second PCR, run for roughly 7 to 11 cycles, used a sample-barcoded 5' primer plus a J-beta primer mix. TCRdb ran MiXCR on the 5' RACE reads and lists one entry per CDR3 protein. The sample includes 550,000 to 800,000 distinct CDR3 sequences, roughly 30% of them seen just once. The sample comprised blood. Source of these receptors: a woman of 80 years or more in good health.

As regards this clonotype: A much more abundant neighbour one base away suggests this may be a read error. J is TRBJ2-5 and V is TRBV20-1; D gene unclear. V shed 3 bases and J shed 5 bases, with 25 bases lying between them. Germline loops: CDR1 DFQATT, CDR2 SNEGSKA (reference sequence). This CDR3 has 17 residues. CDR3 coding DNA: TGCAGTGCTAGTCCTATAGTGGGGTGGGGAACCGGGGAGACCCAGTACTTC. This gives the protein CSASPIVGWGTGETQYF.

This clonotype was seen repeatedly, ten times or more. The chain uses TRBV20-1 and TRBJ2-5, with D tentatively TRBD2 (6 bases). Trimming stripped 4 bases from V and 3 bases from J, with 24 bases between. The CDR3 loop spans 17 amino acids. Germline V lookup: CDR1 DFQATT, CDR2 SNEGSKA (reference sequence). The CDR3 DNA reads as TGCAGTGCTATTACCGGATTGAGCGGGTGGGGTGAAGAGACCCAGTACTTC. It is translated as CSAITGLSGWGEETQYF.

With respect to this clonotype: This clone may be a read error of a much larger clone one base away. The CDR3 DNA follows: TGTGCCAGCAGTCCCGTCGGGGAGCTGTTTTTT. Translation: CASSPVGELFF. The J gene is TRBJ2-2, the V gene TRBV12-3 or TRBV12-4; no firm D call. The CDR3 has 11 amino acids. V lost 5 bases to trimming and J lost 7 bases, with 5 bases between them.

This clonotype showed up just a few times. This chain connects TRBV28 to TRBJ1-5; unclear D gene. Trimming took 6 bases from V and 0 from J, leaving 9 bases between them. CDR1 and CDR2 (germline): MDHEN, SYDVKM. The CDR3 is 14 amino acids. CDR3 protein: CASSASISNQPQHF. The CDR3 nucleotides read TGTGCCAGCAGCGCTTCAATTAGCAATCAGCCCCAGCATTTT.

The chain combines TRBV20-1 with TRBJ2-1, with D maybe TRBD2 (6 bases). Germline V CDR1 and CDR2: DFQATT, SNEGSKA (reference sequence). V gave up 3 bases and J gave up 0 bases, with 12 bases separating them. The CDR3 totals 15 residues. The CDR3 sequence is CSARDYRSSYNEQFF. The CDR3 DNA is TGCAGTGCTAGGGACTACAGAAGCTCCTACAATGAGCAGTTCTTC.

This clonotype has a count of ten or more. The gene calls are TRBV7-9 and TRBJ2-7, with 7 bases identical to TRBD2. The CDR3 spans 13 residues. CDR1 is SEHNR, CDR2 FQNEAQ, per germline (reference sequence). Trimming at V came to 2 bases and at J to 5 bases, leaving 3 bases not matched to a gene. In DNA, the CDR3 is TGTGCCAGCAGCTTAAGCGGGGCCCACGAGCAGTACTTC. As protein: CASSLSGAHEQYF. Supplemented by reference TRBV7-9 and TRBJ2-7, the full variable domain reads DTGVSQNPRHKITKRGQNVTFRCDPISEHNRLYWYRQTLGQGPEFLTYFQNEAQLEKSRLLSDRFSAERPKGSFSTLEIQRTEQGDSAMYLCASSLSGAHEQYFGPGTRLTVT.

About this clonotype itself: At one boundary the junction diverges from the germline segment, which might be a read error. The rearrangement joins TRBV9 to TRBJ2-2; tentative D call: TRBD2 (7 bases). CDR1 and CDR2 from the germline V gene are SGDLS and YYNGEE. The CDR3 consists of 16 residues. CDR3 bases: TGTGCCAGCAGCTTCCTGGCGGGGGCGAACACCGGGGAGCGGTTTTTT. This sequence encodes CASSFLAGANTGERFF.

This clonotype appeared many times. The chain is built from TRBV7-2 and TRBJ2-3, with D perhaps matching TRBD2 (6 bases). Germline CDR1 and CDR2: SGHTA and FQGNSA. The V and J ends lost 7 bases and 2 bases respectively, with 19 bases between them. The CDR3 covers 16 residues. The CDR3 spells CASTRVGGVITDTQYF. The CDR3, as DNA: TGTGCCAGCACCCGAGTGGGCGGGGTTATCACAGATACGCAGTATTTT.

The gene calls are TRBV6-2 or TRBV6-3 and TRBJ1-1; D is unclear. CDR3 size: 16 residues. CDR1 is MNHEY, CDR2 SVGEGT, per germline. V lost 0 bases and J 0 bases, leaving 11 bases between the germline ends. The CDR3 nucleotides read TGTGCCAGCAGTTACTCGATTTCAGACATGAACACTGAAGCTTTCTTT. Its translation: CASSYSISDMNTEAFF.

This clonotype has ten or more counts. V and J are TRBV27 and TRBJ1-2, with a tentative D call TRBD1 (5 bases). The CDR3 consists of 13 residues. Germline CDR1 is MNHEY and CDR2 is SMNVEV (reference sequence). The V and J ends lost 4 bases and 3 bases respectively, with 9 bases between them. This CDR3 reads CASSSGTYYGYTF. CDR3 DNA: TGTGCCAGCAGTTCCGGGACGTACTATGGCTACACCTTC.

The CDR3 region is CASSLLQGALNEQFF. DNA for the CDR3: TGTGCCAGCAGCTTACTCCAGGGGGCGCTCAATGAGCAGTTCTTC. The V call is TRBV7-9, the J call TRBJ2-1, with 8 bases fitting TRBD1. The J segment lost 6 bases and the V segment lost 2 bases, leaving 6 bases of the junction unmatched. Germline lookup yields CDR1 SEHNR and CDR2 FQNEAQ (reference sequence). The CDR3 covers 15 residues. The full variable domain, completed using reference TRBV7-9 and TRBJ2-1, is DTGVSQNPRHKITKRGQNVTFRCDPISEHNRLYWYRQTLGQGPEFLTYFQNEAQLEKSRLLSDRFSAERPKGSFSTLEIQRTEQGDSAMYLCASSLLQGALNEQFFGPGTRLTVL.